These T cell receptor beta chains were read from a single sample in a study of molecular identifiers for immune sequencing clone quantification. MiXCR, applied by TCRdb to the PCR reads, yields one record per CDR3 protein. The sample lists about 640,000 distinct CDR3 sequences, 15% to 20% occurring once. Sequencing was carried out using naive CD8+ T cells from blood, with Jurkat cell RNA spiked in. The source is a human donor in good health. Some libraries in this study had Jurkat cell RNA spiked in. The CDR3 runs from the conserved cysteine through the conserved F or W. D genes are given only for firm matches. Part of the rows lack a size; the others show once, few, many or a class for expanded clones.

j_call d_call v_call clone_size cdr3_aa cdr3_nt
TRBJ2-7 TRBD1 TRBV7-2 many CASRLDPGQGAYEQYF TGTGCCAGCAGGCTCGATCCGGGACAGGGGGCTTACGAGCAGTACTTC
TRBJ2-7 - TRBV3-1 - CASSQDLSGTPLEQYF TGTGCCAGCAGCCAAGACCTATCCGGGACTCCCCTCGAGCAGTACTTC
TRBJ2-1 TRBD1 TRBV27 - CASSLGWDRYNEQFF TGTGCCAGCAGTTTAGGTTGGGACAGGTACAATGAGCAGTTCTTC
TRBJ2-1 TRBD2 TRBV20-1 many CSARGGLAGGPRSYNEQFF TGCAGTGCTAGAGGTGGACTAGCGGGGGGGCCACGTTCCTACAATGAGCAGTTCTTC
TRBJ1-1 - TRBV27 few CASRPGTLFSTEAFF TGTGCCAGCAGGCCCGGGACACTATTTTCCACTGAAGCTTTCTTT
TRBJ2-3 - TRBV15 many CATSRDSIQGSQADTQYF TGTGCCACCAGCAGAGACTCTATACAGGGCTCTCAAGCAGATACGCAGTATTTT
TRBJ1-2 TRBD1 TRBV9 - CASSPALTGFNGYTF TGTGCCAGCAGCCCCGCCTTGACAGGGTTCAATGGCTACACCTTC
TRBJ2-7 - TRBV5-4 - CASSSRQDRAYEQYF TGTGCCAGCAGCTCACGACAGGATAGAGCCTACGAGCAGTACTTC
TRBJ2-3 TRBD1 TRBV5-6 many CASSRDRADTQYF TGTGCCAGCAGCCGGGACAGGGCTGATACGCAGTATTTT
TRBJ1-4 - TRBV6-6 - CASTTGRKLFF TGTGCCAGCACCACTGGGAGAAAACTGTTTTTT
TRBJ2-5 - TRBV19 many CASSETGLEETQYF TGTGCCAGTAGCGAGACAGGTCTCGAAGAGACCCAGTACTTC
TRBJ2-4 - TRBV19 many CASTSGVAKNIQYF -
TRBJ2-2 - TRBV7-8 - CASSPTRITGEPFF TGTGCCAGCAGCCCTACACGTATCACCGGGGAGCCGTTTTTT
TRBJ1-6 - TRBV4-3 many CASSQDREGLSNSPLHF TGCGCCAGCAGCCAAGATAGGGAGGGTTTGTCCAATTCACCCCTCCACTTT
TRBJ2-3 TRBD2 TRBV20-1 - CSARGVVGAGVQSTDTQYF TGCAGTGCTAGAGGAGTGGTCGGGGCGGGAGTTCAGAGCACAGATACGCAGTATTTT
TRBJ2-3 - TRBV29-1 many CSVEDERGGDTQYF TGCAGCGTTGAAGATGAAAGGGGTGGTGATACGCAGTATTTT
TRBJ2-7 - TRBV2 many CASSAYEQYF TGTGCCAGCAGTGCCTACGAGCAGTACTTC
TRBJ2-7 - TRBV7-9 many CASSLGAGLSSYEQYF TGTGCCAGCAGCTTGGGTGCGGGACTCAGCTCCTACGAGCAGTACTTC
TRBJ2-1 - TRBV11-2 - CASSPGGDEQFF TGTGCCAGCAGCCCTGGGGGTGATGAGCAGTTCTTC
TRBJ1-2 - TRBV7-8 many CASSPGATTNGYTF TGTGCCAGCAGCCCAGGGGCGACTACTAATGGCTACACCTTC
TRBJ1-1 TRBD1 TRBV7-2 many CASSNRDRGASEAFF TGTGCCAGCAGCAATAGGGACAGGGGGGCTTCTGAAGCTTTCTTT
TRBJ2-2 TRBD2 TRBV7-9 many CASSLIEIAGITGELFF TGTGCCAGCAGCTTAATTGAGATAGCGGGCATCACCGGGGAGCTGTTTTTT
TRBJ2-7 TRBD1 TRBV19 many CASSPWDSSYEQYF TGTGCCAGTAGTCCCTGGGACAGCTCCTACGAGCAGTACTTC
TRBJ2-7 - TRBV27 many CASSLAARAAGEQYF TGTGCCAGCAGTTTGGCCGCTCGGGCCGCAGGCGAGCAGTACTTC
TRBJ2-3 - TRBV7-3 many CASSDPLEHADTQYF TGTGCCAGCAGCGACCCCCTTGAGCACGCAGATACGCAGTATTTT
TRBJ1-1 - TRBV29-1 many CSVVAGSAFF TGCAGCGTTGTAGCAGGGTCGGCTTTCTTT
TRBJ2-1 - TRBV4-1 many CASSLMTGTPGDEQFF TGCGCCAGCAGCCTGATGACCGGGACTCCAGGGGATGAGCAGTTCTTC
TRBJ1-6 - TRBV15 many CATSRDLGSPLHF TGTGCCACCAGCAGAGATCTGGGTTCACCCCTCCACTTT
TRBJ2-7 TRBD2 TRBV28 few CASSPTLGLAGYEQYF TGTGCCAGCAGTCCAACTCTGGGACTAGCGGGTTACGAGCAGTACTTC
TRBJ1-1 - TRBV9 - CASSSLGANTEAFF TGTGCCAGCAGCTCGCTAGGGGCGAACACTGAAGCTTTCTTT
TRBJ2-3 TRBD2 TRBV5-1 many CASRGRGGTDTQYF TGCGCCAGCAGAGGGCGGGGGGGCACAGATACGCAGTATTTT
TRBJ2-5 TRBD2 TRBV5-1 many CASSLVAAGGQETQYF TGCGCCAGCAGCTTGGTCGCGGCGGGGGGACAAGAGACCCAGTACTTC
TRBJ1-1 - TRBV20-1 many CSAREDSPEAFF TGCAGTGCTAGAGAAGACAGCCCTGAAGCTTTCTTT
TRBJ1-6 - TRBV4-3 many CASSQEGIDYNSPLHF TGCGCCAGCAGCCAAGAGGGTATTGATTATAATTCACCCCTCCACTTT
TRBJ1-1 - TRBV29-1 - CSVAPYTGASF TGCAGCGTTGCGCCCTACACTGGAGCTTCCTTT